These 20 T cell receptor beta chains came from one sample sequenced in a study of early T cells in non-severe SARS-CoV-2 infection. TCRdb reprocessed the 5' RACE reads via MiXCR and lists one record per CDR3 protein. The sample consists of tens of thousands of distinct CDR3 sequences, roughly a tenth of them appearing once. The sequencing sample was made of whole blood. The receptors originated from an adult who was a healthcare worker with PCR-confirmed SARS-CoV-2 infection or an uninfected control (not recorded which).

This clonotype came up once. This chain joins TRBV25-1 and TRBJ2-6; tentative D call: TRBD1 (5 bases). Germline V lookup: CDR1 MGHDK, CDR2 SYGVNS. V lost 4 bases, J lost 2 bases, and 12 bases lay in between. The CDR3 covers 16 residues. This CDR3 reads CASSGYRSPGANVLTF. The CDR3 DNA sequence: TGTGCCAGCAGTGGATACAGGAGCCCTGGGGCCAACGTCCTGACTTTC. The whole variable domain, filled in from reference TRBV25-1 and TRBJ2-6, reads EADIYQTPRYLVIGTGKKITLECSQTMGHDKMYWYQQDPGMELHLIHYSYGVNSTEKGDLSSESTVSRIRTEHFPLTLESARPSHTSQYLCASSGYRSPGANVLTFGAGSRLTVL.

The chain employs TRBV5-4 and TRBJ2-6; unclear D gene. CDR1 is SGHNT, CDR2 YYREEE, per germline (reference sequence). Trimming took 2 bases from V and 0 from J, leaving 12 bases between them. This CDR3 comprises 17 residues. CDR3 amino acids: CASSFGASSSGANVLTF. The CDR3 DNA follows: TGTGCCAGCAGCTTCGGAGCCTCGAGCTCTGGGGCCAACGTCCTGACTTTC. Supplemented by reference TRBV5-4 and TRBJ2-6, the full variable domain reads ETGVTQSPTHLIKTRGQQVTLRCSSQSGHNTVSWYQQALGQGPQFIFQYYREEENGRGNFPPRFSGLQFPNYSSELNVNALELDDSALYLCASSFGASSSGANVLTFGAGSRLTVL.

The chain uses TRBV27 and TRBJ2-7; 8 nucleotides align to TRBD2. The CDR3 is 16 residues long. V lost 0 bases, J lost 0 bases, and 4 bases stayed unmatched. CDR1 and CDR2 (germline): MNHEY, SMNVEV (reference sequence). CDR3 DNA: TGTGCCAGCAGTTTATCGAGCGGGAGTTTCTCCTACGAGCAGTACTTC. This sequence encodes CASSLSSGSFSYEQYF.

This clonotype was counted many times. This CDR3 reads CSVGLAGGEQYF. The CDR3, as DNA: TGCAGCGTTGGTCTAGCGGGAGGCGAGCAGTACTTC. This sequence joins TRBV29-1 and TRBJ2-7, with 11 bases aligning to TRBD2. This CDR3 spans 12 amino acids. With V trimmed by 4 bases and J by 6 bases, 2 bases remained unmatched. From germline, CDR1 is SQVTM and CDR2 ANQGSEA.

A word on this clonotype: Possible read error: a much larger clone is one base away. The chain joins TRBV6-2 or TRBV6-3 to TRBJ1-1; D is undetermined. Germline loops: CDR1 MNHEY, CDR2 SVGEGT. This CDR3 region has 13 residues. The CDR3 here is CVSNEAGWAEAFF. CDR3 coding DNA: TGTGTCAGCAACGAAGCGGGTTGGGCTGAAGCTTTCTTT.

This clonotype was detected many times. In nucleotides, the CDR3 is TGCGCCAGCAGCTCCGGCAGGGTGGATGAAAAACTGTTTTTT. This gives the protein CASSSGRVDEKLFF. The J gene is TRBJ1-4, the V gene TRBV4-1; D might be TRBD1 (5 bases). CDR1 is MGHRA, CDR2 YSYEKL, per germline. This CDR3 is 14 amino acids long. Trimming stripped 5 bases from V and 6 bases from J, with 13 bases between.

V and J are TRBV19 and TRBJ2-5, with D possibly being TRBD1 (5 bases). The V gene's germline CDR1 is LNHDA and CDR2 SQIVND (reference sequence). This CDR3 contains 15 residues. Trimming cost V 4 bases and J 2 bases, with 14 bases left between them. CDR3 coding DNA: TGTGCCAGTAGTACCCGATGGCAGGGTCAAGAGACCCAGTACTTC. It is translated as CASSTRWQGQETQYF.

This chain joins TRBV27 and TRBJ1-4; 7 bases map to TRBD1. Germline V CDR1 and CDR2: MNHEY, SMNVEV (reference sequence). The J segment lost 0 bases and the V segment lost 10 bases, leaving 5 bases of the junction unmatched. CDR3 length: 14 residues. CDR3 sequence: CATAGTATNEKLFF. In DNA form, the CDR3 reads TGTGCCACCGCCGGGACAGCAACTAATGAAAAACTGTTTTTT.

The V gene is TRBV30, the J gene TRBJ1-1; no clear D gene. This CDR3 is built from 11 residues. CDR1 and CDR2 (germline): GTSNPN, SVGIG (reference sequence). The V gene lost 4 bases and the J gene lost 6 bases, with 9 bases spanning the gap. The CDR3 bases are TGTGCCTGGAATCGAGGGTCTGAAGCTTTCTTT. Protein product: CAWNRGSEAFF.

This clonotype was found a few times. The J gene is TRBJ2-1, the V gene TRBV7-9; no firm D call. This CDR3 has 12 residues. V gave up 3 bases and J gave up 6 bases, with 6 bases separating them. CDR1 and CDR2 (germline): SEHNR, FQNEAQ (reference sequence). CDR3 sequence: CASSLKVNEQFF. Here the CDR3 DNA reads TGTGCCAGCAGCTTGAAGGTCAATGAGCAGTTCTTC.

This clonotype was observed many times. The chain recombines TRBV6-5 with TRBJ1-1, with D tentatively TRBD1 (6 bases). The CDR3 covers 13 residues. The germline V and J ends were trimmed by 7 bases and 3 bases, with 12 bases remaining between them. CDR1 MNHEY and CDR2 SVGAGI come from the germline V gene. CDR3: CASMGGWDTEAFF. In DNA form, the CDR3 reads TGTGCCAGCATGGGGGGCTGGGACACTGAAGCTTTCTTT.

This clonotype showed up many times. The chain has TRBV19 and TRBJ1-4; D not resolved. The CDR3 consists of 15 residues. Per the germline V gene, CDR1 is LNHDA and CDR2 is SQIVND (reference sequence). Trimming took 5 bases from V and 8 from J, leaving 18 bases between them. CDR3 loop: CASSSPDGLVEKLFF. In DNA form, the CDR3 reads TGTGCCAGTAGTTCCCCGGACGGTCTAGTAGAAAAACTGTTTTTT.

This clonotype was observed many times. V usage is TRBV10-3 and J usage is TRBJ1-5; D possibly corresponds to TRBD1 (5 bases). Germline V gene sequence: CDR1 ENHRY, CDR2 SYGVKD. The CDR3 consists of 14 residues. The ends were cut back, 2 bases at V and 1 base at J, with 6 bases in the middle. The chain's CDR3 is CAISEAGSNQPQHF. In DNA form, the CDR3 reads TGTGCCATCAGTGAGGCAGGGAGCAATCAGCCCCAGCATTTT.

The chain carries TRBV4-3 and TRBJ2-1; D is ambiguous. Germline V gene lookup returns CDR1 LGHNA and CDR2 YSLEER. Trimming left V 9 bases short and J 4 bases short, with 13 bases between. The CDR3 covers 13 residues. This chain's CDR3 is CASALEPYNEQFF. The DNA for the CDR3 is TGCGCCAGTGCATTGGAACCATACAATGAGCAGTTCTTC.

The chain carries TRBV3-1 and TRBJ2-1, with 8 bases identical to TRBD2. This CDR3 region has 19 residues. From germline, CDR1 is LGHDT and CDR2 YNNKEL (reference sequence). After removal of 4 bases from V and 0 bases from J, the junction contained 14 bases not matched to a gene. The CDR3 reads CASSRGGGLGGFSYNEQFF. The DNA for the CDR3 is TGTGCCAGCAGCCGAGGGGGGGGACTAGGAGGCTTCTCCTACAATGAGCAGTTCTTC.

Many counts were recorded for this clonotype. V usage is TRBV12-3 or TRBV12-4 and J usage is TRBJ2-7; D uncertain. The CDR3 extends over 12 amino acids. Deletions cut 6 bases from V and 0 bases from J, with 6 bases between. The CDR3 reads CASRRSSYEQYF. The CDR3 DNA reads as TGTGCCAGCAGACGGAGCTCCTACGAGCAGTACTTC.

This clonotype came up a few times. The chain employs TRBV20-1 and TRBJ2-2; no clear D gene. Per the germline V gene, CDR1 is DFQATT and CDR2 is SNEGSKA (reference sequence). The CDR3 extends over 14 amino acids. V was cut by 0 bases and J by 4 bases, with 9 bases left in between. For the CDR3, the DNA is TGCAGTGCTAGAGATCTGTATTCCACCGGGGAGCTGTTTTTT. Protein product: CSARDLYSTGELFF.

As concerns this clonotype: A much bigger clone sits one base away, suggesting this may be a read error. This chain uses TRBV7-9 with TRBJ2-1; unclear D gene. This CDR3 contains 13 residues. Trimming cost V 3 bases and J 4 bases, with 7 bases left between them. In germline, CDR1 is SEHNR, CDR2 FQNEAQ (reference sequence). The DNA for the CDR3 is TGTGCCAGCAGCTTGGAACTATACAATGAGCAGTTCTTC. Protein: CASSLELYNEQFF. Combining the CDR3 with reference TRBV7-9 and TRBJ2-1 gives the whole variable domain DTGVSQNPRHKITKRGQNVTFRCDPISEHNRLYWYRQTLGQGPEFLTYFQNEAQLEKSRLLSDRFSAERPKGSFSTLEIQRTEQGDSAMYLCASSLELYNEQFFGPGTRLTVL.

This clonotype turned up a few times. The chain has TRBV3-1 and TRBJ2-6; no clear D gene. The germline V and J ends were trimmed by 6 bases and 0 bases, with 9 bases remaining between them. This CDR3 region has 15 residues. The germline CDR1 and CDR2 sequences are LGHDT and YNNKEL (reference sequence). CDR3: CASSGSISGANVLTF. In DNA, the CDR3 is TGTGCCAGCAGTGGATCCATCTCTGGGGCCAACGTCCTGACTTTC.

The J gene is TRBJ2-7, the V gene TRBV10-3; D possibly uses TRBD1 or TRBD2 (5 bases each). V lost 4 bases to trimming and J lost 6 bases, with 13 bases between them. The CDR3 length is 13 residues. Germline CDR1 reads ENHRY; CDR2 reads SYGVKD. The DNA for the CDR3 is TGTGCCATCAGTGGGGACCGAGTCGGCGAGCAGTACTTC. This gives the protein CAISGDRVGEQYF.